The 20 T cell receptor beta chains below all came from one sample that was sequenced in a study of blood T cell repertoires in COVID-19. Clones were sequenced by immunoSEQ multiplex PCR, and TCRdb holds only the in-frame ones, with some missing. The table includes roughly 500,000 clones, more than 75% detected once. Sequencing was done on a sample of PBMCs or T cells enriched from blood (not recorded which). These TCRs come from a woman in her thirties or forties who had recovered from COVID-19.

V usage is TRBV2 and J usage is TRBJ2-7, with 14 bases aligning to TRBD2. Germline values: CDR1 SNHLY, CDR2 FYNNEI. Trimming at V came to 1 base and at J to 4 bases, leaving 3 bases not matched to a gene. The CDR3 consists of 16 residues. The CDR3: CASSEGRTSGGYEQYF. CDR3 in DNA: TGTGCCAGCAGTGAAGGGAGGACTAGCGGGGGGTACGAGCAGTACTTC.

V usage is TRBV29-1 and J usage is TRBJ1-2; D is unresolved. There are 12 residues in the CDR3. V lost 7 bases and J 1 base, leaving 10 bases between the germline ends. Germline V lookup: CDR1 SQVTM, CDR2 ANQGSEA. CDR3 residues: CSAEIFNYGYTF. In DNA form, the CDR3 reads TGCAGCGCCGAGATTTTTAACTATGGCTACACCTTC. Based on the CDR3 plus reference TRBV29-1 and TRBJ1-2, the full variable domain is SAVISQKPSRDICQRGTSLTIQCQVDSQVTMMFWYRQQPGQSLTLIATANQGSEATYESGFVIDKFPISRPNLTFSTLTVSNMSPEDSSIYLCSAEIFNYGYTFGSGTRLTVV.

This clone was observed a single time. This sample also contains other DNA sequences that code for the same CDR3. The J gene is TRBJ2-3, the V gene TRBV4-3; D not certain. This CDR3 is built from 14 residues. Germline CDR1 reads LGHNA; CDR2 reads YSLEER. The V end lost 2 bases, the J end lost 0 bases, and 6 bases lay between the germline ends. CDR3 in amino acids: CASSQRSSTDTQYF. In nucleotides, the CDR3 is TGCGCCAGCAGCCAAAGGAGCAGCACAGATACGCAGTATTTT.

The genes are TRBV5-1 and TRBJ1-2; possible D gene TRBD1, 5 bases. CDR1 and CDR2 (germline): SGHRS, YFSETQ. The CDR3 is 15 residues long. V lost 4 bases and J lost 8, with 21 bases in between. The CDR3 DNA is TGCGCCAGCAGCCCATCCCCGTCTTTTCAGGGCGGCTACACCTTC. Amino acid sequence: CASSPSPSFQGGYTF.

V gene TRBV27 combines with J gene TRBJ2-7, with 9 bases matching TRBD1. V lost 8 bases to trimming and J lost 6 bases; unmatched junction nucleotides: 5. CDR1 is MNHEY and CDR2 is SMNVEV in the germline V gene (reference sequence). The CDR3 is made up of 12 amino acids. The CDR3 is CASGDRDSEQYF. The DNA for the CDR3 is TGTGCCAGCGGGGACAGGGACTCCGAGCAGTACTTC.

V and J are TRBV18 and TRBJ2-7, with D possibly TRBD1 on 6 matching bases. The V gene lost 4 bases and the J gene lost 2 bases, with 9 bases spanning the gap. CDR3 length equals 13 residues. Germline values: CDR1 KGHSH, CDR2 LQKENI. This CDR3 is CASSQDSPYEQYF. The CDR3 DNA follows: TGTGCCAGCTCACAGGACAGCCCCTACGAGCAGTACTTC.

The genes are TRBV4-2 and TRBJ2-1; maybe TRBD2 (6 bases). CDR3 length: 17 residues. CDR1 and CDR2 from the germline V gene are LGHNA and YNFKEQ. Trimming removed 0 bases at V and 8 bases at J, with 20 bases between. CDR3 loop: CASSQDPRKRGGDEQFF. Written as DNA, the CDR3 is TGTGCCAGCAGCCAAGATCCTCGGAAACGCGGCGGGGATGAGCAGTTCTTC.

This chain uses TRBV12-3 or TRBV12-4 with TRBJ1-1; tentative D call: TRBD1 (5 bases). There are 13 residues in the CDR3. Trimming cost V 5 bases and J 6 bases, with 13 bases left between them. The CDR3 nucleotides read TGTGCCAGCAGTCCGGGGGTTCCCCCTGAAGCTTTCTTT. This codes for CASSPGVPPEAFF.

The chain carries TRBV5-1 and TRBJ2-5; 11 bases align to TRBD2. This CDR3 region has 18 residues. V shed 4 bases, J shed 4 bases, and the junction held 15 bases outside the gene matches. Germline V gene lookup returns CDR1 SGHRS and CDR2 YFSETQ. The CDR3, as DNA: TGCGCCAGCAGCCCGACATTACTAGCGGGAGTGGATGGAGAGACCCAGTACTTC. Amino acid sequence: CASSPTLLAGVDGETQYF.

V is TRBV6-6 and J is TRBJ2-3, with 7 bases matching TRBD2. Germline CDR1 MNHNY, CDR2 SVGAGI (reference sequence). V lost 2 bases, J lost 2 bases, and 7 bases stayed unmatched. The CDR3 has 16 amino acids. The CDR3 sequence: CASSYPNLADTDTQYF. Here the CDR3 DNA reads TGTGCCAGCAGTTACCCGAATCTAGCGGACACAGATACGCAGTATTTT.

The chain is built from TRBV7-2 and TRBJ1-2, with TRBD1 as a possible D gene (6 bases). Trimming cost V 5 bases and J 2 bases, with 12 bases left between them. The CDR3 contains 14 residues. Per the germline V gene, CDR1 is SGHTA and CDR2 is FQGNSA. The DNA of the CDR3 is TGTGCCAGCAGCAAAAACAGGGAGAACTATGGCTACACCTTC. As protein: CASSKNRENYGYTF. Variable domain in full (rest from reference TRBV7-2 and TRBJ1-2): GAGVSQSPSNKVTEKGKDVELRCDPISGHTALYWYRQSLGQGLEFLIYFQGNSAPDKSGLPSDRFSAERTGGSVSTLTIQRTQQEDSAVYLCASSKNRENYGYTFGSGTRLTVV.

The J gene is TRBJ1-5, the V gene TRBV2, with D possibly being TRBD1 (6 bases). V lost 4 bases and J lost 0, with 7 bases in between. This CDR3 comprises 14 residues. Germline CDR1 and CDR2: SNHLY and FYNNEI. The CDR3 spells CASSAQGSNQPQHF. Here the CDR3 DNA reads TGTGCCAGCAGTGCACAGGGTAGCAATCAGCCCCAGCATTTT.

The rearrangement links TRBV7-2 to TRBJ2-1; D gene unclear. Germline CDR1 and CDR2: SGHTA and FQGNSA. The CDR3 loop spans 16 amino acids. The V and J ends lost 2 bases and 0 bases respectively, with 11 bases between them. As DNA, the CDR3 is TGTGCCAGCAGCTTATCGACTCCGAGCTCCTACAATGAGCAGTTCTTC. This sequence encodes CASSLSTPSSYNEQFF.

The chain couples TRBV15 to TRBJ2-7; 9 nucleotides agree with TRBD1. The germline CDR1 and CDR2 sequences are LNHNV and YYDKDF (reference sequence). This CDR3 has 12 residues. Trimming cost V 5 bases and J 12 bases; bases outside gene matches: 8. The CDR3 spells CATSSRTGEAYF. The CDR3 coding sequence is TGTGCCACCAGCTCAAGGACAGGGGAAGCGTACTTC.

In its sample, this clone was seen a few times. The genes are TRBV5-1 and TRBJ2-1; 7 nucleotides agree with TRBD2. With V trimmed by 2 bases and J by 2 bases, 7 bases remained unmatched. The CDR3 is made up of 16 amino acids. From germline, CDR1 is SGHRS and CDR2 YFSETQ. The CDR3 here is CASSLGLGSAYNEQFF. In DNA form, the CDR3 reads TGCGCCAGCAGCTTAGGACTAGGGAGTGCCTACAATGAGCAGTTCTTC.

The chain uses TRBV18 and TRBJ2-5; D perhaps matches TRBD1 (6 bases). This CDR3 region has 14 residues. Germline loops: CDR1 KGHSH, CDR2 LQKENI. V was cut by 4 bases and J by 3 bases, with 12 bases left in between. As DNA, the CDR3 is TGTGCCAGCTCACAAAATCAGGGGAAAGAGACCCAGTACTTC. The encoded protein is CASSQNQGKETQYF. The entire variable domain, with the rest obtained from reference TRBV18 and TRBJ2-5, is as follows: NAGVMQNPRHLVRRRGQEARLRCSPMKGHSHVYWYRQLPEEGLKFMVYLQKENIIDESGMPKERFSAEFPKEGPSILRIQQVVRGDSAAYFCASSQNQGKETQYFGPGTRLLVL.

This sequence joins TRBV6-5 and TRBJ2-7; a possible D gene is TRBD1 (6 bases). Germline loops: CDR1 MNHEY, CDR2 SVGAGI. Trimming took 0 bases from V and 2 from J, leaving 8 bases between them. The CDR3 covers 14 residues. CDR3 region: CASSYSGATYEQYF. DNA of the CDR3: TGTGCCAGCAGTTACTCGGGGGCGACCTACGAGCAGTACTTC.

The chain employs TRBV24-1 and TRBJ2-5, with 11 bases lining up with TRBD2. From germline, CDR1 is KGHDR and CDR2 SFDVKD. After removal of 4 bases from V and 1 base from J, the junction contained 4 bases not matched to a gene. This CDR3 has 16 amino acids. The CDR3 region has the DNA TGTGCCACCAGTGAAATGACTAGCGGGACCCAAGAGACCCAGTACTTC. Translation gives CATSEMTSGTQETQYF.

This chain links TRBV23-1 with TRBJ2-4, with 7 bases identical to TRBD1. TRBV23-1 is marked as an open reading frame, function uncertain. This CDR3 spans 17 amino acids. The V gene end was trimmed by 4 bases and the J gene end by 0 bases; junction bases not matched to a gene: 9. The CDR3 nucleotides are TGCGCCAGCAGTCTGGCCCACAGGGGATTAGCCAAAAACATTCAGTACTTC. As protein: CASSLAHRGLAKNIQYF.

CDR3 bases: TGTGCCATCAGAGACCACGGGACAGACGGGACTGAAGCTTTCTTT. Protein product: CAIRDHGTDGTEAFF. This sequence joins TRBV10-3 and TRBJ1-1, with 7 bases matching TRBD1. The CDR3 contains 15 residues. After removal of 6 bases from V and 5 bases from J, the junction contained 12 bases not matched to a gene. The germline V gene has CDR1 ENHRY and CDR2 SYGVKD.